The following is a TCR beta chain sequence with its context. The ends lost 3 bases at V and 3 bases at J; junction bases unmatched: 5. The CDR3 has 15 residues. Germline V gene data show CDR1 as SNHLY and CDR2 as FYNNEI. Profiled with immunoSEQ multiplex PCR; TCRdb holds only in-frame clones, not every one. This table holds about 2.4 million clones, 80% to 95% found once. The record originates from a study of shared clonotypes between healthy human individuals. Source material: naive CD4+ T cells from PBMCs. The sample's subset: CD45RA+ positively selected. The clonotype originates from a man aged 18 to 29 in good health. Some clones in this sample may be carry-over from other donors' samples. V and J are TRBV2 and TRBJ2-3, with 8 positions matching TRBD2. The CDR3 DNA reads TGTGCCAGCAGTGAGATAGCGGGAAAGACAGATACGCAGTATTTT. Protein: CASSEIAGKTDTQYF.